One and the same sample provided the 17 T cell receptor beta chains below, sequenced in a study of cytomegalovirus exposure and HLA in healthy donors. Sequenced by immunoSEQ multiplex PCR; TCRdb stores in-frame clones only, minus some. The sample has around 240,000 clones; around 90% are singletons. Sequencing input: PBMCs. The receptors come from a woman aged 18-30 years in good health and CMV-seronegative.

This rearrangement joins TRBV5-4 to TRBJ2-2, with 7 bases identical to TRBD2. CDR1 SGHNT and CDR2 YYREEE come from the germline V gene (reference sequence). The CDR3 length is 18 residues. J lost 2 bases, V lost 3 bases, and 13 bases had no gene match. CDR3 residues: CASSYRGLGYINTGELFF. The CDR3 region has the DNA TGTGCCAGCAGCTACCGAGGACTAGGATATATAAACACCGGGGAGCTGTTTTTT.

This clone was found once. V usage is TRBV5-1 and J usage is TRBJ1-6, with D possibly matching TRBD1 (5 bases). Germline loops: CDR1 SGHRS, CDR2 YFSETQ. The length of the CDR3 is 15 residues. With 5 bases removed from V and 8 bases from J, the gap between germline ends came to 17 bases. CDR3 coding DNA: TGCGCCAGCAGACCGGGACTCTCCGACCATTCACCCCTCCACTTT. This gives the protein CASRPGLSDHSPLHF. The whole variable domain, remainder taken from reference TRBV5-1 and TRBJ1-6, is KAGVTQTPRYLIKTRGQQVTLSCSPISGHRSVSWYQQTPGQGLQFLFEYFSETQRNKGNFPGRFSGRQFSNSRSEMNVSTLELGDSALYLCASRPGLSDHSPLHFGNGTRLTVT.

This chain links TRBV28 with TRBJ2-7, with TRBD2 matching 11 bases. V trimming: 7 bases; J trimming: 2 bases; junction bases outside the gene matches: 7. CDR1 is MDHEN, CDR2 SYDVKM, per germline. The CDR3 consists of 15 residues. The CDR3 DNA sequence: TGTGCCAGCAACGACGGACTAGCGGGTACCTACGAGCAGTACTTC. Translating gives CASNDGLAGTYEQYF.

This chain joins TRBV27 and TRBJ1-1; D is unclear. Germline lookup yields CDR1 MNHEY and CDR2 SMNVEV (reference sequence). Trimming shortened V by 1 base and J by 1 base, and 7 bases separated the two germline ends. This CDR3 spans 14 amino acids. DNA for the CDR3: TGTGCCAGCAGTTTATACAGATCGAACACTGAAGCTTTCTTT. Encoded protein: CASSLYRSNTEAFF.

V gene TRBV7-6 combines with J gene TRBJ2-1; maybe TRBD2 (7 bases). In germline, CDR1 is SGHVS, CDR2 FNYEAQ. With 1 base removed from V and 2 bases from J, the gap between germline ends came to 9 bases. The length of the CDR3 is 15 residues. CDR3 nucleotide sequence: TGTGCCAGCAGCTTAGTCGGGGGGCCCTACAATGAGCAGTTCTTC. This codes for CASSLVGGPYNEQFF.

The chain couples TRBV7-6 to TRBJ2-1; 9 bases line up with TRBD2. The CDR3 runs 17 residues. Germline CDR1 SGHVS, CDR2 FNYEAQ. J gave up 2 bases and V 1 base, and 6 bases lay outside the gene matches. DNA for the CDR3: TGTGCCAGCAGCTTAGATCTTAGCGGGGGCACCTACAATGAGCAGTTCTTC. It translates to CASSLDLSGGTYNEQFF.

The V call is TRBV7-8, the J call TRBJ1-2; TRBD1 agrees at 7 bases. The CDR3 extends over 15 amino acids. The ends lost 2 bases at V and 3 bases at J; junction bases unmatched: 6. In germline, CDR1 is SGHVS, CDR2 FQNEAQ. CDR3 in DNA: TGTGCCAGCAGCTTACAGGGGGGCCTGGACTATGGCTACACCTTC. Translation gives CASSLQGGLDYGYTF.

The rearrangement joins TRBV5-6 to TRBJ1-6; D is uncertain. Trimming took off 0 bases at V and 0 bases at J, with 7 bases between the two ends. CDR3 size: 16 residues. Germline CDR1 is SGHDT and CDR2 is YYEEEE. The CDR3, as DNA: TGTGCCAGCAGCTTGGAGGAGAGCTCCTATAATTCACCCCTCCACTTT. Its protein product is CASSLEESSYNSPLHF.

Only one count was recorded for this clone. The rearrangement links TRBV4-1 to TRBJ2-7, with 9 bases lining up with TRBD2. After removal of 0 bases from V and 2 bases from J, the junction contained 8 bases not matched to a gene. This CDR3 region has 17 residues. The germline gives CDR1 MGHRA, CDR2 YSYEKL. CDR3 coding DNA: TGCGCCAGCAGCCAAGATAGCGTAGCGGGGGCCACCTACGAGCAGTACTTC. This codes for CASSQDSVAGATYEQYF.

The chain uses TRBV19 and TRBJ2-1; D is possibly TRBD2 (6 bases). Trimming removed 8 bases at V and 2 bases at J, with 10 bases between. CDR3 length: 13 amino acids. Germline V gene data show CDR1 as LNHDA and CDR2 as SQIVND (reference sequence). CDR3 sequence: CASRGSTYNEQFF. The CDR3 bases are TGTGCCAGTCGGGGGTCAACCTACAATGAGCAGTTCTTC.

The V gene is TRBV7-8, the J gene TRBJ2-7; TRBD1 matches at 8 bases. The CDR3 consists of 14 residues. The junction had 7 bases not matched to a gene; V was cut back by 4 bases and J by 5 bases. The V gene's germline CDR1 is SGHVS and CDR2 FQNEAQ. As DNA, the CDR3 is TGTGCCAGCAGCTCCTCAGACAGGGGCCACGAGCAGTACGTC. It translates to CASSSSDRGHEQYV.

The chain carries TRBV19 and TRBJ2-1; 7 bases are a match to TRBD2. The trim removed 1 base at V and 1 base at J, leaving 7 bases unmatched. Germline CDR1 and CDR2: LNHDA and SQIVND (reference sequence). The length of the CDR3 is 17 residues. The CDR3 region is CASSIGRSSGSYNEQFF. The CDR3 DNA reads TGTGCCAGTAGTATAGGTCGATCTAGCGGATCCTACAATGAGCAGTTCTTC.

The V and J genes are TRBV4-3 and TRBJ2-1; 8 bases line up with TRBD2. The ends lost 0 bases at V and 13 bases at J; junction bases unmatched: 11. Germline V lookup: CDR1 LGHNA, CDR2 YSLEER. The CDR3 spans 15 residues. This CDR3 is CASSQDPGTSRPQFF. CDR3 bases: TGCGCCAGCAGCCAAGACCCCGGGACTAGTAGGCCTCAGTTCTTC.

The CDR3 coding sequence is TGTGCCAGCGGACGGGTTCGGGGTGGGGACACCGGGGAGCTGTTTTTT. Its protein is CASGRVRGGDTGELFF. The chain combines TRBV11-2 with TRBJ2-2; tentative D call: TRBD2 (5 bases). The CDR3 runs 16 residues. The V gene lost 8 bases and the J gene lost 3 bases, with 19 bases spanning the gap. The germline V gene encodes CDR1 SGHAT and CDR2 FQNNGV.

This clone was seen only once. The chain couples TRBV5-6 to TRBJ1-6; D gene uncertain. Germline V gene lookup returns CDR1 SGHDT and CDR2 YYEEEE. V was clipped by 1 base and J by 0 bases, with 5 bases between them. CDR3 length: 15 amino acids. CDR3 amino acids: CASSLSVSYNSPLHF. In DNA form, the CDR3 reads TGTGCCAGCAGCTTGTCAGTCTCCTATAATTCACCCCTCCACTTT.

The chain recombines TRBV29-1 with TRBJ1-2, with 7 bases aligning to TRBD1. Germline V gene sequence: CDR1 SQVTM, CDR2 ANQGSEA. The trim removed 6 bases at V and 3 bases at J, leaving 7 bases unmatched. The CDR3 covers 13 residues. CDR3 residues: CSVETGIHYGYTF. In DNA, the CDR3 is TGCAGCGTCGAGACAGGGATTCACTATGGCTACACCTTC.

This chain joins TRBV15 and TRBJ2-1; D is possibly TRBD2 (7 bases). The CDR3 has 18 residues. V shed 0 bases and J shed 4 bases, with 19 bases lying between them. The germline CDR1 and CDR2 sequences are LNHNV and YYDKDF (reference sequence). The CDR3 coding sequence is TGTGCCACCAGCAGAGATATCTATCGGGGGGCGGGGTACAATGAGCAGTTCTTC. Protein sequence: CATSRDIYRGAGYNEQFF.